These T cell receptor beta chains were read from a single sample in a study of blood T cell repertoires in COVID-19. Sequencing was performed with immunoSEQ multiplex PCR; in TCRdb, only in-frame clones are kept and a portion is missing. Of approximately 240,000 clones listed, about 88% are singletons. The specimen was peripheral blood. The source is a middle-aged woman who had recovered from COVID-19. CDR3s include the opening cysteine and the closing phenylalanine or tryptophan. The order of the fields is D gene, V gene, J gene, clone size, CDR3 DNA, CDR3 protein. The D gene is left open where the match is weak. Clone size, where shown, is once, few, many, or a class for clones that have expanded.

D gene: TRBD1
V gene: TRBV4-1
J gene: TRBJ1-2
clone size: .
CDR3 DNA: TGCGCCAGCAGCCAAGATCACGGGACAGGGGGTGGCTACACCTTC
CDR3 protein: CASSQDHGTGGGYTF

D gene: TRBD1
V gene: TRBV2
J gene: TRBJ2-7
clone size: once
CDR3 DNA: TGTGCCAGCAGTCCTTTCGACAGGGGGCTCGAGCAGTACTTC
CDR3 protein: CASSPFDRGLEQYF

D gene: .
V gene: TRBV28
J gene: TRBJ2-4
clone size: .
CDR3 DNA: TGTGCCAGCAGTTTGGGTAACAGGCTTGGGGACATTCAGTACTTC
CDR3 protein: CASSLGNRLGDIQYF

D gene: TRBD2
V gene: TRBV12-5
J gene: TRBJ2-1
clone size: .
CDR3 DNA: TGTGCTAGTGGTTTGGACCGTGTTAGCGGGAGAGACAATGAGCAGTTCTTC
CDR3 protein: CASGLDRVSGRDNEQFF

D gene: .
V gene: TRBV27
J gene: TRBJ1-4
clone size: .
CDR3 DNA: TGTGCCAGCAGTCAGGACAGAGGGAAAAAACTGTTTTTT
CDR3 protein: CASSQDRGKKLFF

D gene: .
V gene: TRBV9
J gene: TRBJ1-4
clone size: .
CDR3 DNA: TGTGCCAGCAGCGTAGAGTTGGAGGCAACTAATGAAAAACTGTTTTTT
CDR3 protein: CASSVELEATNEKLFF

D gene: .
V gene: TRBV3-1/TRBV3-2
J gene: TRBJ2-5
clone size: .
CDR3 DNA: TGTGCCAGCAGCCAAGATCCGGTCCCAGAGACCCAGTACTTC
CDR3 protein: CASSQDPVPETQYF

D gene: TRBD1
V gene: TRBV6-5
J gene: TRBJ1-6
clone size: .
CDR3 DNA: TGTGCCAGCAGAGCCTGGACAGGGGGAAATTCACCCCTCCACTTT
CDR3 protein: CASRAWTGGNSPLHF

D gene: .
V gene: TRBV7-3
J gene: TRBJ2-6
clone size: .
CDR3 DNA: TGTGCCAGCAGCTTAACGGCAAAAAGCTCTGGGGCCAACGTCCTGACTTTC
CDR3 protein: CASSLTAKSSGANVLTF

D gene: .
V gene: TRBV14
J gene: TRBJ2-3
clone size: .
CDR3 DNA: TGTGCCAGCAGCCAAGTTACAGGGCGAGATACGCAGTATTTT
CDR3 protein: CASSQVTGRDTQYF

D gene: TRBD2
V gene: TRBV28
J gene: TRBJ2-3
clone size: .
CDR3 DNA: TGTGCCAGCAAGCCCCCAGCTGGATCTAGCGGGGGCCAGCATAGCACAGATACGCAGTATTTT
CDR3 protein: CASKPPAGSSGGQHSTDTQYF